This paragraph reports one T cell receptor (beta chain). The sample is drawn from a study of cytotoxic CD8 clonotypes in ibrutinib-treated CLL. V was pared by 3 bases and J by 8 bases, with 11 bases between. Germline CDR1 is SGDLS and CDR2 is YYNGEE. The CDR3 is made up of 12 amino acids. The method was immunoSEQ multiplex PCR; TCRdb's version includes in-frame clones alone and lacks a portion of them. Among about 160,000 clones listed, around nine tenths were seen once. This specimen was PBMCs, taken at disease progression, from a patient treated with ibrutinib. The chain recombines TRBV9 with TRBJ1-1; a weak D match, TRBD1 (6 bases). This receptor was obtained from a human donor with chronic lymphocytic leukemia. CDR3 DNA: TGTGCCAGCAGCGCAGGCGGACAGGAAGCTTTCTTT. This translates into CASSAGGQEAFF.